The sequence of this T cell receptor (beta chain) was determined in a study of Ad26.COV2.S vaccination and SARS-CoV-2 variants. Study information: Ad26.COV2.S given intramuscularly, once or twice 56 days apart. Whole-study results and caveats: Marked by substantial breadth, spike-specific CD8+ and CD4+ T cell responses were reportedly seen after vaccination. Quantification of TCR breadth and depth may have yielded underestimates of total T cell responses.

Assay used: immunoSEQ multiplex PCR; TCRdb lists only in-frame clones, some missing. This sample has approximately 360,000 clones; about 80% occur once, and the top ten carry around 7%. Regarding treatment: 15 to 20 received Ad26.COV2.S at low or high dose, single or two shots; about 5 received placebo; per-sample allocation not given. Repertoires come from day 63 after the first vaccine or placebo injection. V shed 3 bases and J shed 3 bases, with 12 bases lying between them. The germline CDR1 and CDR2 sequences are SGHAT and FQNNGV. This CDR3 comprises 15 residues. As for this clone: What it binds is unknown.

The sequence was collected from a person between 18 and 65 years old who received the Ad26.COV2.S COVID-19 vaccine or a placebo. Source: peripheral blood, taken in a trial of Ad26.COV2.S vaccine versus placebo. The chain has TRBV11-2 and TRBJ2-1, with D perhaps TRBD2 (6 bases). The CDR3 DNA sequence: TGTGCCAGCAGCTTGAGACTAGGGGTCTACAATGAGCAGTTCTTC. Protein product: CASSLRLGVYNEQFF. The full variable domain, its missing parts supplied by reference TRBV11-2 and TRBJ2-1, is EAGVAQSPRYKIIEKRQSVAFWCNPISGHATLYWYQQILGQGPKLLIQFQNNGVVDDSQLPKDRFSAERLKGVDSTLKIQPAKLEDSAVYLCASSLRLGVYNEQFFGPGTRLTVL.